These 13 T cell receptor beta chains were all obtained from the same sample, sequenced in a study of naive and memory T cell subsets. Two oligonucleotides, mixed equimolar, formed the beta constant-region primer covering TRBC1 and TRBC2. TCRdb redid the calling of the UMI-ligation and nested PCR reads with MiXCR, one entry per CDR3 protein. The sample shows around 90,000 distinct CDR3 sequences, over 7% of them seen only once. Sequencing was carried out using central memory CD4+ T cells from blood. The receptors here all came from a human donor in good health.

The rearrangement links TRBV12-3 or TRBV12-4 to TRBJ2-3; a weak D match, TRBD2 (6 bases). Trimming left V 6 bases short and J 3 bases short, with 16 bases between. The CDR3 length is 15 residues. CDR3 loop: CASSQGRFDTDTQYF. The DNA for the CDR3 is TGTGCCAGCAGCCAAGGGAGGTTCGATACAGATACGCAGTATTTT.

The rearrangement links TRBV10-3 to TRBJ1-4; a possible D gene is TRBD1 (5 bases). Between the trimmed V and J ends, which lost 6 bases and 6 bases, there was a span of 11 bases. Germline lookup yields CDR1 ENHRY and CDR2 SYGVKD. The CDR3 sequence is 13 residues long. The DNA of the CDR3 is TGTGCCATCAGCGGACAATTGGATGAAAAACTGTTTTTT. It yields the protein CAISGQLDEKLFF.

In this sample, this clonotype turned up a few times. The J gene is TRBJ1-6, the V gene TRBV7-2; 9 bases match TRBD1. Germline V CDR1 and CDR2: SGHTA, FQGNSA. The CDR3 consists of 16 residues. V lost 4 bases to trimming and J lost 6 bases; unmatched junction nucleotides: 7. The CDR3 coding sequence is TGTGCCAGCAGCTCGGGACAGGGTCGGGCTAATTCACCCCTCCACTTT. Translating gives CASSSGQGRANSPLHF.

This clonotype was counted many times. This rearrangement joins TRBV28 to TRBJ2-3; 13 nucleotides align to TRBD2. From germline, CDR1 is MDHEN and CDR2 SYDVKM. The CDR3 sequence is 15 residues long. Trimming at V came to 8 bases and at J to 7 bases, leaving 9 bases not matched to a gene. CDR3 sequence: CASGTRTSGGNTQYF. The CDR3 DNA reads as TGTGCCAGCGGAACCCGGACTAGCGGGGGCAATACGCAGTATTTT.

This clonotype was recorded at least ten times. The CDR3 nucleotides are TGTGCCAGCAGCTTTCGGGGGGCTACGGGAAACACCATATATTTT. Amino acids: CASSFRGATGNTIYF. The J gene is TRBJ1-3, the V gene TRBV7-8, with TRBD1 as a possible D gene (6 bases). This CDR3 has 15 residues. Germline CDR1 reads SGHVS; CDR2 reads FQNEAQ. V shed 3 bases and J shed 4 bases, with 13 bases lying between them.

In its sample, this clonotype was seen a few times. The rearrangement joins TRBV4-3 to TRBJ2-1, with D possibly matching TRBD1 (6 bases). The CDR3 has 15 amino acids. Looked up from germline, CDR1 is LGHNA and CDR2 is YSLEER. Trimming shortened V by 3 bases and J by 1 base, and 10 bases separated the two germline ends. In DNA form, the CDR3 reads TGCGCCAGCAGCCAGGAAACAGGGTCCTACAATGAGCAGTTCTTC. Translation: CASSQETGSYNEQFF.

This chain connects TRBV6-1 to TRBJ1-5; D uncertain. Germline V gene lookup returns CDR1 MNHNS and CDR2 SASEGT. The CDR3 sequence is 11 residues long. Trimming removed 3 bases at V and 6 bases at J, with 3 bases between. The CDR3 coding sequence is TGTGCCAGCAGTGACACTCAGCCCCAGCATTTT. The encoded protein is CASSDTQPQHF.

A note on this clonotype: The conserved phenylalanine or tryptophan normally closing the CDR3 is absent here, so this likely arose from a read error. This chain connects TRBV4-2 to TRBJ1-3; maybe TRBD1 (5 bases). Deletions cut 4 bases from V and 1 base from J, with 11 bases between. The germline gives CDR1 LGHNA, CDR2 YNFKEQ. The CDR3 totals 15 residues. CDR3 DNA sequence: TGTGCCAGCAGCCGAAGGGAGGGGTCTGGAAACACCATATATCTT. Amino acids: CASSRREGSGNTIYL.

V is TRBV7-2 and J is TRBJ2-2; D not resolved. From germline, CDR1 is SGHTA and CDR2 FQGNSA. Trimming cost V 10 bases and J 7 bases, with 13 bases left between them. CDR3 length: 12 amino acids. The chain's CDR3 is CATQLGVGELFF. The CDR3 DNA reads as TGTGCCACCCAGCTTGGAGTCGGGGAGCTGTTTTTT.

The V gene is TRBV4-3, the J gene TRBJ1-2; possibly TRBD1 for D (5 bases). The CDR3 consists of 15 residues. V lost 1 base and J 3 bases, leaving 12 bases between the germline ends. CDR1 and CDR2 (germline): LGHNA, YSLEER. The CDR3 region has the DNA TGCGCCAGCAGCCAAGCCCTTAGGGGAGACTATGGCTACACCTTC. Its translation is CASSQALRGDYGYTF.

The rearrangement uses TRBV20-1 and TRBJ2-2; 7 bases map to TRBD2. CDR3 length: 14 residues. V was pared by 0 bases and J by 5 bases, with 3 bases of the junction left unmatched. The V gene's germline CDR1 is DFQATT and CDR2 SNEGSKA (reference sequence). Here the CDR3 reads CSARDPGRTGELFF. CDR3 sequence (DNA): TGCAGTGCTAGAGATCCCGGGAGGACCGGGGAGCTGTTTTTT.

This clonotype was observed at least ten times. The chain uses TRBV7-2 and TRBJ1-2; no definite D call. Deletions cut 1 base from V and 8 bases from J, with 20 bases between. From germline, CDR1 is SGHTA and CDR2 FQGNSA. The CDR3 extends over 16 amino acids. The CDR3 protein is CASSLGWQAGSGGYTF. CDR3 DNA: TGTGCCAGCAGCTTAGGATGGCAGGCCGGCTCAGGCGGCTACACCTTC.

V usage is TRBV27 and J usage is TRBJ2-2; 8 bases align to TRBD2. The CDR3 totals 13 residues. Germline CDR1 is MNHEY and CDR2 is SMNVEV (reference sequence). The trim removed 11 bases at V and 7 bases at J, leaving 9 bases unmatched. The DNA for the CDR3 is TGTGCCTCCGGGGGGGGGGTTGTCGGGGAGCTGTTTTTT. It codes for CASGGGVVGELFF.